This TCR beta chain was recovered during a study of blood T cell repertoires in COVID-19. Overall study context: Both acute and convalescent COVID-19 samples were obtained from the United States, Italy and Spain. In each case, the material was cDNA or gDNA derived from T cells, B-cell-depleted T cells, or PBMCs.

Authors' analysis steps: Amplification of reference gene primers was used by the study to estimate nucleated cell counts. Assay used: immunoSEQ multiplex PCR; TCRdb lists only in-frame clones, some missing. The DNA gave D and trimming, while V, J and clone size come from that table. Of about 320,000 clones in the sample, 65% to 90% are singletons; the top ten hold about 7%. This CDR3 comprises 14 residues. The ends were cut back, 3 bases at V and 5 bases at J, with 13 bases in the middle. Germline assignment: CDR1 KGHSH and CDR2 LQKENI. This clone occurred once. This receptor was obtained from a human donor in a cohort sampled during active COVID-19. This rearrangement joins TRBV18 to TRBJ2-5; D perhaps matches TRBD2 (5 bases). The sample comprised peripheral blood. This CDR3 is CASSPEGRLETQYF. DNA of the CDR3: TGTGCCAGCTCACCCGAGGGCCGATTGGAGACCCAGTACTTC.